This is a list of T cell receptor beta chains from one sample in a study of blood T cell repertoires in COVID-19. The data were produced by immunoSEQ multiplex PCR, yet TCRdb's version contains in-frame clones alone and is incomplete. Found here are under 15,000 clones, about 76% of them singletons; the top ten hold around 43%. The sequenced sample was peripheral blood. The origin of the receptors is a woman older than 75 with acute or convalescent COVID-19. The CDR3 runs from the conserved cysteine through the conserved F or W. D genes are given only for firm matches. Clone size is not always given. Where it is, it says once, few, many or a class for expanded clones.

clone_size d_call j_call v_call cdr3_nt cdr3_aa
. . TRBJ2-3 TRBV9 TGTGCCAGCAGCTACCTGACGGGGTGGGGCACAGATACGCAGTATTTT CASSYLTGWGTDTQYF
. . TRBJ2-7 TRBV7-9 TGTGCCAGCAGCTTTCCCGAGAGGGACTACGAGCAGTACTTC CASSFPERDYEQYF
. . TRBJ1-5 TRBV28 TGTGCCAGCAGCCCCGCGTATCGGGGGGGCAACCAGCCCCAGCATTTT CASSPAYRGGNQPQHF
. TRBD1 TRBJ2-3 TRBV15 TGTGCCACCAGCAGAGATTCGGGACAGATTACAGATACGCAGTATTTT CATSRDSGQITDTQYF
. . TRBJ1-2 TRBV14 TGTGCCAGCAGCCAAGACCTACGCCGCACTCCTAACTATGGCTACACCTTC CASSQDLRRTPNYGYTF
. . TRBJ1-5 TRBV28 TGTGCCAGCAGTTTCCCTGATCAGCCCCAGCATTTT CASSFPDQPQHF
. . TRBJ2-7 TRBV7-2 TGTGCCAGCAGCTTAGCACAGGGCCCCTACGAGCAGTACTTC CASSLAQGPYEQYF
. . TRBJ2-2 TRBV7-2 TGTGCCAGCAGCTTAGCACAGGGAAACACCGGGGAGCTGTTTTTT CASSLAQGNTGELFF
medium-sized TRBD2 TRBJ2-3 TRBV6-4 TGTGCCAGCAGTGACTCCGGGACTAGCGGGGGAGGAGATACGCAGTATTTT CASSDSGTSGGGDTQYF
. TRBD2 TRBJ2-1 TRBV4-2 TGTGCCAGCAGCAGGACTAGCGGGGGGGCGGATCGCGAGCAGTTCTTC CASSRTSGGADREQFF
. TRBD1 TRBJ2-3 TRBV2 TGTGCCAGCAGCCTCGGGGACAGGGGTACAGATACGCAGTATTTT CASSLGDRGTDTQYF
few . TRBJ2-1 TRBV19 TGTGCCAGTAGTATCGGAGGGGTATGGCCCTACAATGAGCAGTTCTTC CASSIGGVWPYNEQFF
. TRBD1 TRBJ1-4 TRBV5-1 TGCGCCAGCAGCTTGGGACAGGGGGCTAATGAAAAACTGTTTTTT CASSLGQGANEKLFF
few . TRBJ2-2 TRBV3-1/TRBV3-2 TGTGCCAGCAGCCATGGGCCCGACACCGGGGAGCTGTTTTTT CASSHGPDTGELFF
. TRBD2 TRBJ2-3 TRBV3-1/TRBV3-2 TGTGCCAGCAGCCAAGACAAGGGCGGGGGGGCCCCAGATACGCAGTATTTT CASSQDKGGGAPDTQYF
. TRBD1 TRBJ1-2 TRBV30 TGTGCCTGGGGGACAGGGTACGGCTACACCTTC CAWGTGYGYTF
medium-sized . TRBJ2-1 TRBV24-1 TGTGCCACCAGTGATAGACAGGCGAGCTCCTACAATGAGCAGTTCTTC CATSDRQASSYNEQFF
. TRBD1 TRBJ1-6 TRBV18 TGTGCCAGCTCAGCGGGACAGGGGGCTAGTAATTCCCCCCTCCACTTT CASSAGQGASNSPLHF
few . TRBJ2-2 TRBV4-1 TGCGCCAGCAGCCAAGAATATTACAGGACCAGCCCCTCGAACACCGGGGAGCTGTTTTTT CASSQEYYRTSPSNTGELFF
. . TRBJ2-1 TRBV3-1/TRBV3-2 TGTGCCAGCAGCCGACGACTAGTTGAGGGTGAGCAGTTCTTC CASSRRLVEGEQFF
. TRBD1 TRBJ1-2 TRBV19 TGTGCCAGTAATACCGGGACAGGGTGGGGAGACTATGGCTACACCTTC CASNTGTGWGDYGYTF
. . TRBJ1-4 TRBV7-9 TGTGCCAGCAGCTTAGTGGACATTAGAAATGAAAAACTGTTTTTT CASSLVDIRNEKLFF
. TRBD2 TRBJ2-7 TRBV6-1 TGTGCCAGCAGTGAAACCGGGACTACCCTCTACGAGCAGTACTTC CASSETGTTLYEQYF
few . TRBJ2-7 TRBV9 TGTGCCAGCAGCACCGGGATAGGGGGCGAGCAGTACTTC CASSTGIGGEQYF
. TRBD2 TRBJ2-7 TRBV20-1 TGCAGTGCTAGTAGGGCGGGGGGATCCTACGAGCAGTACTTC CSASRAGGSYEQYF
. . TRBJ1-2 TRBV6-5 TGTGCCAGCAGAGACTTAGGCGGCTATGGCTACACCTTC CASRDLGGYGYTF
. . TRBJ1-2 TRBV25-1 TGTGCCAGCAGTGGTGTACTGAAGGGCTACACCTTC CASSGVLKGYTF
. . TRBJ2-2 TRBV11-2 TGTGCCAGCAGCTGGGGGGCGAACACCGGGGAGCTGTTTTTT CASSWGANTGELFF
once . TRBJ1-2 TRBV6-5 TGTGCCAGCAGAAAGGGGTCTAACTATGGCTACACCTTC CASRKGSNYGYTF
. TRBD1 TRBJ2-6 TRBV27 TGTGCCAGCAGTTTTGACCTGACAGGGACCAACGTCCTGACTTTC CASSFDLTGTNVLTF
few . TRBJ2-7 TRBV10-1 TGCGCCAGCAGTGAGTCGACCGGGATAATCAATTCCTACGAGCAGTACTTC CASSESTGIINSYEQYF
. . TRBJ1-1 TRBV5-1 TGCGCCAGCAGCAGACAGGCGAACACTGAAGCTTTCTTT CASSRQANTEAFF
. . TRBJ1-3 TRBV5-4 TGTGCCAGCAGCTTCGACAGCTCAAGCTCTGGAAACACCATATATTTT CASSFDSSSSGNTIYF
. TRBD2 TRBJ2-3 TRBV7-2 TGTGCCAGCAGCTTAGTCCTAGCGGGGCAGCGGGGTACGCAGTATTTT CASSLVLAGQRGTQYF
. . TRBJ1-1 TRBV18 TGTGCCAGCTCACCACGCGGGGACACTGAAGCTTTCTTT CASSPRGDTEAFF
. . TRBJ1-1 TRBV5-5 TGTGCCAGCAGCTGGAGGGGGGGCCCGCCTTTCTTT CASSWRGGPPFF
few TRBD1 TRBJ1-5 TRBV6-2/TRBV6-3 TGTGCCAGCAGTTACCGGGACAGGGATCAGCCCCAGCATTTT CASSYRDRDQPQHF
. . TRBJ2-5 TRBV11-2 TGTGCCAGCAGCCCCACGACAGGCCGTACGGGGCAAACCCAGTACTTC CASSPTTGRTGQTQYF
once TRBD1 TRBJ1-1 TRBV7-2 TGTGCCAGCAGCTTAGACTCGGGACAGGCAATATGGTTGGCTTTCTTT CASSLDSGQAIWLAFF
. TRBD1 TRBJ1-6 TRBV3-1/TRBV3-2 TGTGCCAGTGGGACAGGGGATAATTCACCCCTCCACTTT CASGTGDNSPLHF
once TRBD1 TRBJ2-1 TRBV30 TGTGCCTGGAGGCGACAGGGGGCGAATGAGCAGTTCTTC CAWRRQGANEQFF
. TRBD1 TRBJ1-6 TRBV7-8 TGTGCCAGCAGCTTGTCCGGGACAGATAATTCACCCCTCCACTTT CASSLSGTDNSPLHF
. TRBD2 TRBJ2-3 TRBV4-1 TGCGCCAGCAGCCAACTAGCGGCCTTATCAGATACGCAGTATTTT CASSQLAALSDTQYF
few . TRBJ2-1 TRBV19 TGTGCCAGTAGGACAGCGACGGCCCACAATGAGCAGTTCTTC CASRTATAHNEQFF
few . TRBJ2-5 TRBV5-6 TGTGCCAGCAGCTTATCCCACAGGGTCAATCAAGAGACCCAGTACTTC CASSLSHRVNQETQYF
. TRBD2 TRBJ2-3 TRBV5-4 TGTGCCAGCAGCCCGAGACTAGCGGTCGCAGATACGCAGTATTTT CASSPRLAVADTQYF
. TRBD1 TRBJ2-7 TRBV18 TGTGCCAGCTCATCTCGACAGGGTCTACAACCCTACGAGCAGTACTTC CASSSRQGLQPYEQYF
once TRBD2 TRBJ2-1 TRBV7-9 TGTGCCAGCCCTAAGGGGCTAGCGGGGTCCAATGAGCAGTTCTTC CASPKGLAGSNEQFF
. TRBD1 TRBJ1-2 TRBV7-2 TGTGCCAGCAGCTTAAACGACAGGGCTGGGAACTATGGCTACACCTTC CASSLNDRAGNYGYTF
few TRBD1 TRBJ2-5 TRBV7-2 TGTGCCAGCAGCTTAGTGACAGGGCGAGAGACCCAGTACTTC CASSLVTGRETQYF
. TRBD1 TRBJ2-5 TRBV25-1 TGTGCCAGCAGTCCGCGACAGGGACAAGAGACCCAGTACTTC CASSPRQGQETQYF
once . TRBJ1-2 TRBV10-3 TGTGCCATCAGTGTTGGAGTGTCTAACTATGGCTACACCTTC CAISVGVSNYGYTF
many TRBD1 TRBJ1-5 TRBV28 TGTGCCAGCCGATCCCACAAAGCCACAGGGGTGAATCAGCCCCAGCATTTT CASRSHKATGVNQPQHF
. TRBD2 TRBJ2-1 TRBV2 TGTGCCAGCACGGAGCGGGGGGGTCTTGCTGAGCAGTTCTTC CASTERGGLAEQFF
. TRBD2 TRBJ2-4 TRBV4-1 TGCGCCAGCAGCCAATTAGGACTAGCGGGGGGATTCAAAAACATTCAGTACTTC CASSQLGLAGGFKNIQYF
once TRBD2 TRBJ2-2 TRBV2 TGTGCCAGCAGGGGACTAGCGGCTACTACCGGGGAGCTGTTTTTT CASRGLAATTGELFF
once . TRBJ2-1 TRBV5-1 TGCGCCAGCAGTCATACGGGTCCGGACTATGAGCAGTTCTTC CASSHTGPDYEQFF
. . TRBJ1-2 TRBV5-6 TGTGCCAGCAGCTTGGCCAGGGCGGATGGCTACACCTTC CASSLARADGYTF